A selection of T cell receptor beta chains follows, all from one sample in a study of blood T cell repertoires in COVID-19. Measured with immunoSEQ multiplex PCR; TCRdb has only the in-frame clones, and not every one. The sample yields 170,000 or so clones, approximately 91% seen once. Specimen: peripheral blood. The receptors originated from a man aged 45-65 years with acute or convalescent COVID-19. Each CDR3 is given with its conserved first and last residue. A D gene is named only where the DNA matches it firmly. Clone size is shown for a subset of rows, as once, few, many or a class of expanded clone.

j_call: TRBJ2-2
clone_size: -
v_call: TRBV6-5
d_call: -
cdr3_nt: TGTGCCAGCAGTTTGTCACAAACAAACACCGGGGAGCTGTTTTTT
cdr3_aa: CASSLSQTNTGELFF

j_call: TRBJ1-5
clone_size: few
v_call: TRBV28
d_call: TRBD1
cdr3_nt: TGTGCCAGCAGTTCACCAGGGGGCGGAAGCAATCAGCCCCAGCATTTT
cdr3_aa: CASSSPGGGSNQPQHF

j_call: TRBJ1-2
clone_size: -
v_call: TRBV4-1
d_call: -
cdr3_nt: TGCGCCAGCAGCCAAGTTCCCCCGAGTCCATATGGCTACACCTTC
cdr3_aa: CASSQVPPSPYGYTF

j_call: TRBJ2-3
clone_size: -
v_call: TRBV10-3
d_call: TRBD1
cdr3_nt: TGTGCCATCAGGTCGGGACAGACTAGCACAGATACGCAGTATTTT
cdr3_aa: CAIRSGQTSTDTQYF

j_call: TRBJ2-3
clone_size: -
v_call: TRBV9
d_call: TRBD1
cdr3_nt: TGTGCCAGCAGCGAGCGGGACACCGGGACAGGGGTCCGCACAGATACGCAGTATTTT
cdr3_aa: CASSERDTGTGVRTDTQYF

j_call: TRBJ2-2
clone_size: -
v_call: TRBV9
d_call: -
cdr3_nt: TGTGCCAGCAGCGCCCTTGGAGGGGAATCAAGGAACACCGGGGAGCTGTTTTTT
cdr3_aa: CASSALGGESRNTGELFF

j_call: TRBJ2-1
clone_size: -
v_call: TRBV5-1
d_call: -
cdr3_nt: TGCGCCAGCAACAGGGGGGGGTCGAATGAGCAGTTCTTC
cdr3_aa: CASNRGGSNEQFF

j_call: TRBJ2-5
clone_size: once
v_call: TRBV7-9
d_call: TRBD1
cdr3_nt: TGTGCCAGCAACCAGGGGGCCGGGGAGACCCAGTACTTC
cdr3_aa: CASNQGAGETQYF

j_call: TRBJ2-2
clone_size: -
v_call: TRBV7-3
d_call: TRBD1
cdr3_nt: TGTGCCAGCAGCAGAGGGACAGGTGGTCGGGCCGGGGAGCTGTTTTTT
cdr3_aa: CASSRGTGGRAGELFF

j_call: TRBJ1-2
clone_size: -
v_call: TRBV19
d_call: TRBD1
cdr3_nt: TGTGCCAGTAGTCCCCCAAAACAGGGGAGCTATGGCTACACCTTC
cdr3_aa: CASSPPKQGSYGYTF

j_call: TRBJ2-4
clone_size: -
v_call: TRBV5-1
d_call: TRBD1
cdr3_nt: TGCGCCAGCAGCCCGGGAATGATACAGGGGGCTTTCAAAAACATTCAGTACTTC
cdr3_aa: CASSPGMIQGAFKNIQYF

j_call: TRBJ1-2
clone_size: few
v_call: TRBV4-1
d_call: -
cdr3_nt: TGCGCCAGCAGCCAAGGGGAGGCGGGGGCGAGGCACTATGGCTACACCTTC
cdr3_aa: CASSQGEAGARHYGYTF

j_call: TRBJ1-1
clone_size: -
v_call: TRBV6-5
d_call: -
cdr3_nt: TGTGCCAGCAGCTATCAAAGGGGTACTGAAGCTTTCTTT
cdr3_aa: CASSYQRGTEAFF

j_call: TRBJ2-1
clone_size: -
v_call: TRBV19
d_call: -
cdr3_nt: TGTGCCAGTGGAAGACTGTGGAGCTCCTACAATGAGCAGTTCTTC
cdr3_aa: CASGRLWSSYNEQFF

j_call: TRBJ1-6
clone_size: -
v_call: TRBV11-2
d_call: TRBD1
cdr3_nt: TGTGCCAGCAGCCCACAGGGGGATTCACCCCTCCACTTT
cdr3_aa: CASSPQGDSPLHF

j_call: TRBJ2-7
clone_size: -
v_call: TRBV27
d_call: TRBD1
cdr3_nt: TGTGCCAGCAGTCTTCGACAGGGCTACGAGCAGTACTTC
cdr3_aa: CASSLRQGYEQYF

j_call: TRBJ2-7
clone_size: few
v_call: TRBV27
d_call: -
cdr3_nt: TGTGCCAGCAGAGAGGACACCTCCTACGAGCAGTACTTC
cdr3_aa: CASREDTSYEQYF